The 20 T cell receptor beta chains below were found in one sample sequenced in a study of T cell repertoires in cytomegalovirus infection. TCRdb re-called the reads with MiXCR, one entry per CDR3 protein. The table lists hundreds of thousands of distinct CDR3 sequences, roughly 33% of them singletons, with about 20% in the top ten. These receptors lack a known antigen. Sequenced material: cultured PBMCs, taken from culture after CMV antigen stimulation. The receptors were gathered from a human donor in good health (CMV status not recorded). Some clones in this sample may be carry-over from other donors' samples.

This clonotype appeared a few times. The chain combines TRBV11-2 with TRBJ2-2; 10 positions agree with TRBD1. Germline V gives CDR1 SGHAT, CDR2 FQNNGV. Unmatched junction bases numbered 7, after V lost 10 bases and J lost 11 bases. The CDR3 contains 12 residues. CDR3 sequence: CATTGGKPELFF. Written as DNA, the CDR3 is TGTGCCACGACAGGGGGCAAGCCCGAGCTGTTTTTT.

This clonotype occurred a few times. The chain uses TRBV12-3 or TRBV12-4 and TRBJ2-3; 8 positions agree with TRBD2. This CDR3 spans 18 amino acids. Trimming cost V 8 bases and J 3 bases; bases outside gene matches: 19. CDR3 loop: CASLSGGWASERTDTQYF. The DNA for the CDR3 is TGTGCCAGCTTATCGGGAGGGTGGGCTAGCGAGAGAACAGATACGCAGTATTTT.

The chain links TRBV4-1 to TRBJ1-6, with a weak D call TRBD1 (6 bases). Germline V gene sequence: CDR1 MGHRA, CDR2 YSYEKL. Trimming removed 4 bases from V and 5 bases from J, with 12 bases in between. The CDR3 sequence is 15 residues long. CDR3 DNA: TGCGCCAGCAGCCTCGACAGGAACAATAATTCACCCCTCCACTTT. Amino acid sequence: CASSLDRNNNSPLHF.

The gene calls are TRBV19 and TRBJ1-2, with D maybe TRBD1 (5 bases). The germline V and J ends were trimmed by 4 bases and 6 bases, with 21 bases remaining between them. The CDR3 covers 16 residues. Per the germline V gene, CDR1 is LNHDA and CDR2 is SQIVND (reference sequence). The CDR3 DNA sequence: TGTGCCAGTAGTACACCACGGGACGGGAGTCCCAATGGCTACACCTTC. It codes for CASSTPRDGSPNGYTF. The full variable domain, in which reference TRBV19 and TRBJ1-2 provide the parts outside the CDR3, is DGGITQSPKYLFRKEGQNVTLSCEQNLNHDAMYWYRQDPGQGLRLIYYSQIVNDFQKGDIAEGYSVSREKKESFPLTVTSAQKNPTAFYLCASSTPRDGSPNGYTFGSGTRLTVV.

The CDR3 bases are TGTGCCAGCAGTGACCCGACAACGAACACTGAAGCTTTCTTT. It yields the protein CASSDPTTNTEAFF. The chain uses TRBV25-1 and TRBJ1-1; D is unresolved. Between the trimmed V and J ends, which lost 3 bases and 1 base, there was a span of 9 bases. CDR3 length: 14 amino acids. The germline V gene has CDR1 MGHDK and CDR2 SYGVNS.

The table lists this clonotype with many counts. The rearrangement links TRBV7-2 to TRBJ2-7; tentatively, D is TRBD2 (7 bases). V lost 1 base to trimming and J lost 3 bases, with 13 bases between them. Germline V gene sequence: CDR1 SGHTA, CDR2 FQGNSA. The CDR3 has 15 residues. This CDR3 is CASSLVRGANYEQYF. For the CDR3, the DNA is TGTGCCAGCAGCTTAGTACGGGGGGCGAACTACGAGCAGTACTTC. Supplemented by reference TRBV7-2 and TRBJ2-7, the full variable domain reads GAGVSQSPSNKVTEKGKDVELRCDPISGHTALYWYRQSLGQGLEFLIYFQGNSAPDKSGLPSDRFSAERTGGSVSTLTIQRTQQEDSAVYLCASSLVRGANYEQYFGPGTRLTVT.

The chain combines TRBV6-2 or TRBV6-3 with TRBJ1-1, with D possibly being TRBD1 (6 bases). The ends were cut back, 2 bases at V and 11 bases at J, with 9 bases in the middle. Germline V gives CDR1 MNHEY, CDR2 SVGEGT. This CDR3 is 11 amino acids long. The CDR3 DNA reads TGTGCCAGCAGTTACAGGCAGGGGGCTTTCTTT. Amino acids: CASSYRQGAFF.

In this sample, this clonotype turned up a few times. The chain carries TRBV12-3 or TRBV12-4 and TRBJ1-4, with D unresolved. Trimming stripped 3 bases from V and 0 bases from J, with 8 bases between. This CDR3 has 15 residues. The CDR3 spells CASSFRAATNEKLFF. The CDR3, as DNA: TGTGCCAGCAGTTTTCGGGCAGCAACTAATGAAAAACTGTTTTTT.

The rearrangement uses TRBV3-1 and TRBJ1-5, with 8 bases fitting TRBD1. Trimming removed 7 bases from V and 1 base from J; junction bases left unmatched: 3. CDR3 length equals 14 residues. CDR1 is LGHDT, CDR2 YNNKEL, per germline (reference sequence). The CDR3 DNA reads TGTGCCAGCAAGAGGACAGGGAGCAATCAGCCCCAGCATTTT. Protein product: CASKRTGSNQPQHF. The full variable domain, with the rest looked up from reference TRBV3-1 and TRBJ1-5, is DTAVSQTPKYLVTQMGNDKSIKCEQNLGHDTMYWYKQDSKKFLKIMFSYNNKELIINETVPNRFSPKSPDKAHLNLHINSLELGDSAVYFCASKRTGSNQPQHFGDGTRLSIL.

CDR3 sequence (DNA): TGTGCCAGCAGTTGGACAGTCCCAAATCAGCCCCAGCATTTT. Protein: CASSWTVPNQPQHF. The rearrangement joins TRBV6-1 to TRBJ1-5; maybe TRBD1 (6 bases). Trimming removed 5 bases at V and 4 bases at J, with 12 bases between. The CDR3 is 14 amino acids. The germline CDR1 and CDR2 sequences are MNHNS and SASEGT.

The chain links TRBV18 to TRBJ1-2; 12 bases fit TRBD1. The CDR3 is 15 amino acids. Germline V CDR1 and CDR2: KGHSH, LQKENI. The V segment lost 3 bases and the J segment 8 bases; nucleotides outside the gene matches: 7. CDR3 in amino acids: CASSPLGQGAQGYTF. CDR3 nucleotide sequence: TGTGCCAGCTCACCCTTGGGACAGGGGGCGCAAGGCTACACCTTC. Full variable domain (remainder filled in from reference TRBV18 and TRBJ1-2): NAGVMQNPRHLVRRRGQEARLRCSPMKGHSHVYWYRQLPEEGLKFMVYLQKENIIDESGMPKERFSAEFPKEGPSILRIQQVVRGDSAAYFCASSPLGQGAQGYTFGSGTRLTVV.

This sequence joins TRBV5-1 and TRBJ2-5; perhaps TRBD1 as D (6 bases). Germline CDR1 SGHRS, CDR2 YFSETQ. The CDR3 totals 15 residues. V was pared by 4 bases and J by 4 bases, with 17 bases between. The CDR3 region is CASSVTQGWGETQYF. CDR3 bases: TGCGCCAGCAGCGTTACCCAGGGGTGGGGAGAGACCCAGTACTTC.

This chain links TRBV27 with TRBJ1-1; no firm D call. This CDR3 contains 14 residues. The V end was cut by 5 bases, the J end by 5 bases, with 15 bases between. The germline V gene has CDR1 MNHEY and CDR2 SMNVEV (reference sequence). The CDR3 DNA reads TGTGCCAGCAGTCTACAAGCGAGGACGACTGAAGCTTTCTTT. Translated, it gives CASSLQARTTEAFF.

This chain links TRBV11-3 with TRBJ2-5; no clear D. Trimming pared 6 bases from V and 2 bases from J, leaving 13 bases between. CDR1 is SGHNT and CDR2 is YENEEA in the germline V gene. The CDR3 extends over 14 amino acids. The CDR3 reads CASSTGGIQETQYF. The CDR3 DNA follows: TGTGCCAGCAGTACGGGCGGAATACAAGAGACCCAGTACTTC.

The table lists this clonotype with a few counts. CDR3 sequence (DNA): TGTGCCAGCAGCTTAGTTACAGGGACGTACGCTGAAGCTTTCTTT. Translating gives CASSLVTGTYAEAFF. The chain carries TRBV7-6 and TRBJ1-1, with D tentatively TRBD1 (6 bases). Trimming took off 1 base at V and 6 bases at J, with 15 bases between the two ends. Germline CDR1 reads SGHVS; CDR2 reads FNYEAQ. This CDR3 region has 15 residues. The full variable domain, its missing parts supplied by reference TRBV7-6 and TRBJ1-1, is GAGVSQSPRYKVTKRGQDVALRCDPISGHVSLYWYRQALGQGPEFLTYFNYEAQQDKSGLPNDRFSAERPEGSISTLTIQRTEQRDSAMYRCASSLVTGTYAEAFFGQGTRLTVV.

In DNA, the CDR3 is TGCAGTGCTGAGCGCAGAAACGAGCAGTACTTC. Protein: CSAERRNEQYF. The chain carries TRBV20-1 and TRBJ2-7; D remains ambiguous. CDR1 is DFQATT and CDR2 is SNEGSKA in the germline V gene (reference sequence). V was shortened by 5 bases and J by 5 bases, with 10 bases between the two germline ends. The CDR3 runs to 11 residues.

V and J are TRBV7-4 and TRBJ1-1; 8 bases map to TRBD1. CDR1 and CDR2 from the germline V gene are SGHVT and SQSDAQ. The CDR3 is 15 amino acids. Losses at the gene ends were 10 bases for V and 1 base for J; bases not matched to a gene: 11. CDR3 sequence (DNA): TGTGCCACCAAACCCTACGGGACAGGGAACACTGAAGCTTTCTTT. This encodes CATKPYGTGNTEAFF. Filled out from reference TRBV7-4 and TRBJ1-1, the complete variable domain reads GAGVSQSPRYKVAKRGRDVALRCDSISGHVTLYWYRQTLGQGSEVLTYSQSDAQRDKSGRPSGRFSAERPERSVSTLKIQRTEQGDSAVYLCATKPYGTGNTEAFFGQGTRLTVV.

The chain employs TRBV7-4 and TRBJ2-7; D ambiguous. Trimming took off 5 bases at V and 2 bases at J, with 13 bases between the two ends. Germline CDR1 and CDR2: SGHVT and SQSDAQ. The CDR3 is 14 amino acids. The CDR3 bases are TGTGCCAGCAGCCCTCGGGCGGACGCCTACGAGCAGTACTTC. Translation: CASSPRADAYEQYF.

Concerning this clonotype itself: Mismatch with germline at one junction end may stem from a read error. This sequence joins TRBV5-1 and TRBJ2-1; 10 bases line up with TRBD2. This CDR3 comprises 13 residues. CDR1 SGHRS and CDR2 YFSETQ come from the germline V gene. The CDR3 DNA reads TGCGCCAGCAGCTTGCAGGAGACTAGCGGGTCGATCTTC. Translating gives CASSLQETSGSIF.

This clonotype occurred many times. The chain carries TRBV7-2 and TRBJ1-3; the D is unclear. Trimming pared 3 bases from V and 1 base from J, leaving 10 bases between. In germline, CDR1 is SGHTA, CDR2 FQGNSA. The CDR3 has 15 amino acids. Here the CDR3 DNA reads TGTGCCAGCAGCTTTAGTCCCGCATCTGGAAACACCATATATTTT. It is translated as CASSFSPASGNTIYF.